These 14 T cell receptor beta chains were all obtained from the same sample, sequenced in a study of identical twins. TCRdb processed the 5' RACE reads anew with MiXCR; each CDR3 protein has one entry. The sample yields about 790,000 distinct CDR3 sequences, roughly 20% seen once. The same sample was also used in a study of T cells expressing NK-cell markers.

The sample taken for sequencing was PBMCs. These receptors came from a woman aged 18 to 35 in good health.

Only a few counts were recorded for this clonotype. The rearrangement joins TRBV7-8 to TRBJ2-7; D may be TRBD1 (5 bases). The CDR3 is 15 residues long. CDR1 SGHVS and CDR2 FQNEAQ come from the germline V gene. V dropped 2 bases and J dropped 6 bases, with 17 bases sitting between them. The CDR3 DNA follows: TGTGCCAGCAGCTTATACCCAGGGAAGACGATCGAGCAGTACTTC. As protein: CASSLYPGKTIEQYF.

A few counts support this clonotype. The genes are TRBV11-2 and TRBJ1-1; 7 nucleotides match TRBD1. The germline V gene has CDR1 SGHAT and CDR2 FQNNGV. J lost 2 bases, V lost 6 bases, and 9 bases had no gene match. The CDR3 sequence is 15 residues long. This CDR3 is CASRSLQGLNTEAFF. CDR3 in DNA: TGTGCCAGCAGATCCCTACAGGGGCTTAACACTGAAGCTTTCTTT.

This clonotype has just a few counts. The chain is built from TRBV4-1 and TRBJ2-3; D is unresolved. Germline-derived CDR1 and CDR2 are MGHRA and YSYEKL. V was trimmed by 4 bases and J by 2 bases, leaving 16 bases between them. This CDR3 has 16 residues. The DNA for the CDR3 is TGCGCCAGCAGCCCCAGCCCTTTTTCGTCCACAGATACGCAGTATTTT. This translates into CASSPSPFSSTDTQYF.

This rearrangement joins TRBV6-5 to TRBJ2-3; possibly TRBD1 for D (5 bases). V was pared by 4 bases and J by 6 bases, with 8 bases between. The CDR3 runs to 12 residues. The germline V gene has CDR1 MNHEY and CDR2 SVGAGI. The CDR3 is CASSSTDDTQYF. CDR3 in DNA: TGTGCCAGCAGTTCGACAGACGATACGCAGTATTTT.

This clonotype appeared a few times. This chain joins TRBV7-2 and TRBJ2-3, with D perhaps being TRBD1 or TRBD2 (6 bases each). With 2 bases removed from V and 4 bases from J, the gap between germline ends came to 13 bases. The CDR3 loop spans 15 amino acids. Germline lookup yields CDR1 SGHTA and CDR2 FQGNSA. The CDR3 reads CASSLPTRGADTQYF. CDR3 sequence (DNA): TGTGCCAGCAGCTTACCAACAAGGGGGGCAGATACGCAGTATTTT.

The sample holds a few counts of this clonotype. V usage is TRBV10-3 and J usage is TRBJ2-2, with 10 bases aligning to TRBD1. The length of the CDR3 is 14 residues. Per germline, CDR1 ENHRY and CDR2 SYGVKD. Unmatched junction bases numbered 4, after V lost 7 bases and J lost 5 bases. The CDR3 bases are TGTGCCATCAAGGGACAGGGGAGAACCGGGGAGCTGTTTTTT. Translating gives CAIKGQGRTGELFF.

A few counts support this clonotype. V gene TRBV7-2 combines with J gene TRBJ2-7; D unresolved. This CDR3 has 14 amino acids. From germline, CDR1 is SGHTA and CDR2 FQGNSA. Deletions cut 5 bases from V and 3 bases from J, with 14 bases between. The CDR3 spells CASSPNAASYEQYF. CDR3 sequence (DNA): TGTGCCAGCAGCCCGAACGCCGCTAGCTACGAGCAGTACTTC.

The chain's CDR3 is CASSENYKNTEAFF. CDR3 nucleotide sequence: TGTGCCAGCAGTGAAAATTACAAGAACACTGAAGCTTTCTTT. The chain joins TRBV6-1 to TRBJ1-1; D is ambiguous. The germline V gene encodes CDR1 MNHNS and CDR2 SASEGT. The CDR3 has 14 amino acids. Trimming left V 2 bases short and J 1 base short, with 8 bases between.

The V and J genes are TRBV9 and TRBJ2-5; D is unresolved. This CDR3 region has 14 residues. Germline assignment: CDR1 SGDLS and CDR2 YYNGEE. Trimming left V 0 bases short and J 1 base short, with 7 bases between. In nucleotides, the CDR3 is TGTGCCAGCAGCGTAGGAGACCTCCAAGAGACCCAGTACTTC. This gives the protein CASSVGDLQETQYF.

This clonotype has only a few counts. Mismatch with germline at one junction end may stem from a read error. This CDR3 is CAISEFGLPNSF. The CDR3 DNA sequence: TGTGCCATCAGTGAGTTTGGACTTCCAAACTCCTTC. The V gene is TRBV10-3, the J gene TRBJ2-1; D is perhaps TRBD2 (5 bases). This CDR3 spans 12 amino acids. Germline V CDR1 and CDR2: ENHRY, SYGVKD.

This chain joins TRBV5-1 and TRBJ1-2; 9 bases fit TRBD1. Germline V CDR1 and CDR2: SGHRS, YFSETQ. The CDR3 loop spans 17 amino acids. V was clipped by 4 bases and J by 8 bases; unmatched bases: 18. For the CDR3, the DNA is TGCGCCAGCAGCCCATACGTCAGCCTACAGGGGGCGGTCGGCTACACCTTC. As protein: CASSPYVSLQGAVGYTF.

The V call is TRBV4-3, the J call TRBJ1-2; no clear D. This CDR3 spans 13 amino acids. Germline CDR1 reads LGHNA; CDR2 reads YSLEER. Trimming removed 5 bases at V and 5 bases at J, with 12 bases between. This CDR3 reads CASSAGVGYGYTF. As DNA, the CDR3 is TGCGCCAGCAGCGCCGGGGTCGGATATGGCTACACCTTC.

This clonotype was found many times. The chain is built from TRBV9 and TRBJ2-1; TRBD2 matches 11 bases. CDR1 and CDR2 (germline): SGDLS, YYNGEE. This CDR3 is built from 15 residues. V gave up 3 bases and J gave up 4 bases; unmatched junction bases: 3. DNA of the CDR3: TGTGCCAGCAGCGCCCTAGCGGGGGGTTACAATGAGCAGTTCTTC. It translates to CASSALAGGYNEQFF.

This clonotype was seen many times. The rearrangement links TRBV12-3 or TRBV12-4 to TRBJ2-7; D might be TRBD1 or TRBD2, each matching 5 bases. The CDR3 has 14 residues. Trimming stripped 5 bases from V and 2 bases from J, with 13 bases between. The chain's CDR3 is CASSLPGTPYEQYF. The DNA for the CDR3 is TGTGCCAGCAGTCTACCAGGGACGCCCTACGAGCAGTACTTC.